The entry below describes one TCR beta chain. The data were obtained in a study of blood T cell repertoires in COVID-19. Study at large: COVID-19 samples from acute and convalescent phases originated in the United States, Italy and Spain. T cells, B-cell-depleted T cells, or PBMCs provided the cDNA or gDNA that served as material.

The germline gives CDR1 SEHNR, CDR2 FQNEAQ (reference sequence). V was clipped by 5 bases and J by 1 base, with 13 bases between them. The CDR3 runs 15 residues. Authors' data handling: Amplifying reference gene primers gave estimates of nucleated cell counts. The method was immunoSEQ multiplex PCR; TCRdb's version includes in-frame clones alone and lacks a portion of them. That table gives V, J and clone size, and the DNA gave D and trimming. The repertoire consists of around 140,000 clones, with 80% to 85% occurring once and the leading ten covering 3.5% to 4.5%. The sample comprised peripheral blood. The V and J genes are TRBV7-9 and TRBJ2-3; tentative D call: TRBD2 (5 bases). The source of this sequence is a woman in her sixties with acute or convalescent COVID-19. Here the CDR3 DNA reads TGTGCCAGCAGCCGGACGCCCGGGGGCACAGATACGCAGTATTTT. Translating gives CASSRTPGGTDTQYF.